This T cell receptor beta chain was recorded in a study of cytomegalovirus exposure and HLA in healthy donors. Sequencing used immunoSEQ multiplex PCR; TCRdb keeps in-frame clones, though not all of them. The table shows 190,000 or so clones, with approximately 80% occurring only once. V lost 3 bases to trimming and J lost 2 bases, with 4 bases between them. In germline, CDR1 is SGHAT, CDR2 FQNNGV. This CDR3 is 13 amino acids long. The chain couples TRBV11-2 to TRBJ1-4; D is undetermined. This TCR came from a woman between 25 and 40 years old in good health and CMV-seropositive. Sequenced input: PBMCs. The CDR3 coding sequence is TGTGCCAGCAGCTTTAGTACTAATGAAAAACTGTTTTTT. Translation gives CASSFSTNEKLFF.